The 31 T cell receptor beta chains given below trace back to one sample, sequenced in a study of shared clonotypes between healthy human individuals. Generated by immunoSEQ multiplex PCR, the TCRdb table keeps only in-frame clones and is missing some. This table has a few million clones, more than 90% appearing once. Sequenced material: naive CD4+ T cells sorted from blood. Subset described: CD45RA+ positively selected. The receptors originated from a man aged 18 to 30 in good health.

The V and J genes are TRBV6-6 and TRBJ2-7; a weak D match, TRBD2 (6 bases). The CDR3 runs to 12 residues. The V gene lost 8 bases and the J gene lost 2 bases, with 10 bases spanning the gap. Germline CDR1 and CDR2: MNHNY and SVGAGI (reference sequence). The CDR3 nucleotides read TGTGCCAGCTCGGGAGCCCCCTACGAGCAGTACTTC. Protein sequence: CASSGAPYEQYF.

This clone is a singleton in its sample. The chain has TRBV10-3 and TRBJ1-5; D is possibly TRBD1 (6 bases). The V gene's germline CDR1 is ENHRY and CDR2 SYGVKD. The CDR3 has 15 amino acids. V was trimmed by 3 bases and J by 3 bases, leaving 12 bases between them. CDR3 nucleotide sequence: TGTGCCATCAGTGAAGGTCAGGGGCCCAATCAGCCCCAGCATTTT. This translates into CAISEGQGPNQPQHF.

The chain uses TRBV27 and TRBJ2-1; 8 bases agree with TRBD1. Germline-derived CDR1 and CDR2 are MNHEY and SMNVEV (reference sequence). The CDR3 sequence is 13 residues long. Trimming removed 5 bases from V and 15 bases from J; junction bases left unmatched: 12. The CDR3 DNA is TGTGCCAGCAGTCCCGGGACGACAGGGGTAGGGTTCTTC. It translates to CASSPGTTGVGFF.

This CDR3 reads CASSYSGSGRTDTQYF. The CDR3 DNA follows: TGTGCCAGCAGTTACTCCGGATCCGGGAGGACAGATACGCAGTATTTT. The chain combines TRBV6-5 with TRBJ2-3; 7 nucleotides line up with TRBD2. The CDR3 length is 16 residues. The V and J ends lost 0 bases and 3 bases, in that order; junction bases with no gene match: 6. The germline CDR1 and CDR2 sequences are MNHEY and SVGAGI.

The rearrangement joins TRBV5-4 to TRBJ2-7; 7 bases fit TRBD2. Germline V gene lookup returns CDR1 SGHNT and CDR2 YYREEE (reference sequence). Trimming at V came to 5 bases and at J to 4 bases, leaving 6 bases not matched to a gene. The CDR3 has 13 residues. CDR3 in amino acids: CASRGGSRYEQYF. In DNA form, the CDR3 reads TGTGCCAGCAGAGGCGGGAGCAGGTACGAGCAGTACTTC. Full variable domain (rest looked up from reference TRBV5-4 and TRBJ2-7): ETGVTQSPTHLIKTRGQQVTLRCSSQSGHNTVSWYQQALGQGPQFIFQYYREEENGRGNFPPRFSGLQFPNYSSELNVNALELDDSALYLCASRGGSRYEQYFGPGTRLTVT.

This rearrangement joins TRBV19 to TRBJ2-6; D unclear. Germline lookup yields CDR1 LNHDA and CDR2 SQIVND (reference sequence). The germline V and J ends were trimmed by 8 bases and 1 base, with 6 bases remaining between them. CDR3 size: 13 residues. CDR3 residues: CASGFSGANVLTF. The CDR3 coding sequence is TGTGCCAGTGGTTTTTCTGGGGCCAACGTCCTGACTTTC.

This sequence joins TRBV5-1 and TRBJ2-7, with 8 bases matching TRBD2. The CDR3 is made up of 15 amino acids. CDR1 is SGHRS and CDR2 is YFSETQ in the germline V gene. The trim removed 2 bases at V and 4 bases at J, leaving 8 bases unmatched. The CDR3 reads CASSFGSGNLYEQYF. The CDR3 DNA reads TGCGCCAGCAGCTTTGGTAGCGGGAACCTTTACGAGCAGTACTTC.

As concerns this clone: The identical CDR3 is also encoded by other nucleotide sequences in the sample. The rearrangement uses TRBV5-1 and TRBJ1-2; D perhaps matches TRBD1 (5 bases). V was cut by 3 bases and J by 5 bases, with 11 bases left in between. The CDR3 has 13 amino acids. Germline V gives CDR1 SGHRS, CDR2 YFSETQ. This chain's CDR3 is CASSSGGDYGYTF. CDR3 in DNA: TGCGCCAGCAGCTCAGGAGGGGATTATGGCTACACCTTC.

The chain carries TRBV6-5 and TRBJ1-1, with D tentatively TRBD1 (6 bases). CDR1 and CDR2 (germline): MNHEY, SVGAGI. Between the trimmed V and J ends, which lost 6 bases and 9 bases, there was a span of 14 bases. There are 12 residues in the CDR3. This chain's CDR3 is CASSQGDRQAFF. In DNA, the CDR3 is TGTGCCAGCAGCCAGGGCGACAGGCAAGCTTTCTTT.

CDR3 nucleotides: TGTGCCAGCAACGAAGACAGGGTCGATGAGCAGTTCTTC. Encoded protein: CASNEDRVDEQFF. The rearrangement uses TRBV6-6 and TRBJ2-1; 7 bases are a match to TRBD1. Per the germline V gene, CDR1 is MNHNY and CDR2 is SVGAGI (reference sequence). This CDR3 comprises 13 residues. V lost 7 bases to trimming and J lost 8 bases; unmatched junction nucleotides: 8.

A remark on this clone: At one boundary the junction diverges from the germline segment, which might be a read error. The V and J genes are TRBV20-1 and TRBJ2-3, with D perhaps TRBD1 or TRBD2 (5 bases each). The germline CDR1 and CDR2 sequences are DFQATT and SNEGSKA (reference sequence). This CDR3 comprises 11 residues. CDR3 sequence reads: CSARVTDGIGF. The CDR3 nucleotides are TGCAGTGCTAGAGTGACAGACGGGATTGGTTTT.

The CDR3 DNA reads TGTGCCAGCAGTGAAGCTTGGGACGGCAACTATGGCTACACCTTC. Amino acid sequence: CASSEAWDGNYGYTF. The chain combines TRBV6-1 with TRBJ1-2; D possibly corresponds to TRBD1 (5 bases). The CDR3 contains 15 residues. Germline V gives CDR1 MNHNS, CDR2 SASEGT. V lost 0 bases to trimming and J lost 2 bases, with 10 bases between them.

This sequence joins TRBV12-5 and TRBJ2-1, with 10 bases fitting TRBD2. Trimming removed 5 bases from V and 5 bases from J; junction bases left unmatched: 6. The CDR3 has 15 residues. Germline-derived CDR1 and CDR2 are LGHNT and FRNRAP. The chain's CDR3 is CASGVIAGGDNEQFF. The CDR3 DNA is TGTGCTAGTGGTGTTATAGCGGGAGGTGACAATGAGCAGTTCTTC.

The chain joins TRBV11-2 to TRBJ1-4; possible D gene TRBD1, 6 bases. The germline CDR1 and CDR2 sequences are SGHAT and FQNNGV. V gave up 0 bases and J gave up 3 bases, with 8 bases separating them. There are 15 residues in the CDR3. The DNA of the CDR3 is TGTGCCAGCAGCTTAGATGGGACATCTAATGAAAAACTGTTTTTT. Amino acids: CASSLDGTSNEKLFF.

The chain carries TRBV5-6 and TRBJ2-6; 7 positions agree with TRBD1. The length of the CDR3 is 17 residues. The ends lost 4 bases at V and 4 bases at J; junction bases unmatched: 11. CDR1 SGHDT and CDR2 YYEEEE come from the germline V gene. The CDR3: CASSAGQDLRGANVLTF. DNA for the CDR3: TGTGCCAGCAGCGCCGGACAGGACCTTCGAGGGGCCAACGTCCTGACTTTC.

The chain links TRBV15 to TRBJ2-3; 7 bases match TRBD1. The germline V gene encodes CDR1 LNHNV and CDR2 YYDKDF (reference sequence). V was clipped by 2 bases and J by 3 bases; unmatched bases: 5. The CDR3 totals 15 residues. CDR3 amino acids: CATSRRQGLTDTQYF. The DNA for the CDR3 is TGTGCCACCAGCAGAAGACAGGGTCTGACAGATACGCAGTATTTT. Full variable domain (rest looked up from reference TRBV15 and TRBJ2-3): DAMVIQNPRYQVTQFGKPVTLSCSQTLNHNVMYWYQQKSSQAPKLLFHYYDKDFNNEADTPDNFQSRRPNTSFCFLDIRSPGLGDTAMYLCATSRRQGLTDTQYFGPGTRLTVL.

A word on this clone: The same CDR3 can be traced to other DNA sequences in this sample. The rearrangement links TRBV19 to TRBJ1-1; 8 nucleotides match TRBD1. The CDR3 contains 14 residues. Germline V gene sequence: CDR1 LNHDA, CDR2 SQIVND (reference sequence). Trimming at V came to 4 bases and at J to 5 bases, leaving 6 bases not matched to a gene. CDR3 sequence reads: CASSTDRVGTEAFF. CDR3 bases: TGTGCCAGTAGTACGGACAGGGTAGGAACTGAAGCTTTCTTT.

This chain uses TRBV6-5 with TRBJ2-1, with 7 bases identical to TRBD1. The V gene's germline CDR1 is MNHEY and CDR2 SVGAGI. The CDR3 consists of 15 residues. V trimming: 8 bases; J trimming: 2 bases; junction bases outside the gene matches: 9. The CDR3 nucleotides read TGTGCCAGCTCCGCTACGGGACAGACCTACAATGAGCAGTTCTTC. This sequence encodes CASSATGQTYNEQFF.

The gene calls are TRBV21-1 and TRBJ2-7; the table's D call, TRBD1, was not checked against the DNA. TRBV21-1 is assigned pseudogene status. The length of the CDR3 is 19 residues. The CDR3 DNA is TGTGCCAGCAGCAAAGCGGTGATTCCCCACAGGGCAGCCTACTACGAGCAGTACTTC. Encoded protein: CASSKAVIPHRAAYYEQYF.

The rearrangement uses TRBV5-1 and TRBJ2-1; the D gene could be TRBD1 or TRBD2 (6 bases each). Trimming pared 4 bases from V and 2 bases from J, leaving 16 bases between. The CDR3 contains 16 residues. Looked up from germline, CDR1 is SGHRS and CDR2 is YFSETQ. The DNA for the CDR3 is TGCGCCAGCAGCCCGGGTGGGGGGCAGACCTACAATGAGCAGTTCTTC. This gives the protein CASSPGGGQTYNEQFF.

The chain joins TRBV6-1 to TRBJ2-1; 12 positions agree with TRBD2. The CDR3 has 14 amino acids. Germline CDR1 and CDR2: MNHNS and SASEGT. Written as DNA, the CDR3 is TGTGCGTCTAGCGGGAGGGCCGGATTGAATGAGCAGTTCTTC. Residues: CASSGRAGLNEQFF.

The CDR3 region is CASSWGGGIFSGANVLTF. The CDR3 DNA follows: TGTGCCAGCAGCTGGGGGGGAGGCATCTTCTCTGGGGCCAACGTCCTGACTTTC. V is TRBV7-2 and J is TRBJ2-6; 7 nucleotides match TRBD2. Looked up from germline, CDR1 is SGHTA and CDR2 is FQGNSA. The CDR3 is made up of 18 amino acids. Unmatched junction bases numbered 9, after V lost 4 bases and J lost 0 bases.

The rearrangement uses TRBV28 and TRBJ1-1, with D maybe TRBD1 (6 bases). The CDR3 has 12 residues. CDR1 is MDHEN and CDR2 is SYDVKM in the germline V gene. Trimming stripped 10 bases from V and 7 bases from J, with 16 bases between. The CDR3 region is CATDSVPNEAFF. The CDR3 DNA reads TGTGCCACGGACAGCGTTCCTAATGAAGCTTTCTTT.

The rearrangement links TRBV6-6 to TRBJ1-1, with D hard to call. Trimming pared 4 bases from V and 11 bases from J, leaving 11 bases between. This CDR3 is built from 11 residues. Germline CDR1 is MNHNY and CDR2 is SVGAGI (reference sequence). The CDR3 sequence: CASSSGRMAFF. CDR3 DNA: TGTGCCAGCAGTTCGGGTCGGATGGCTTTCTTT.

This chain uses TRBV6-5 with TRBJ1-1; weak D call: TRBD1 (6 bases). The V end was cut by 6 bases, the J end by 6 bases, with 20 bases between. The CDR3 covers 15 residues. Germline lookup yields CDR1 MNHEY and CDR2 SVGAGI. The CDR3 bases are TGTGCCAGCAGCTACAAAACGCTCAGGGGCGCTGAAGCTTTCTTT. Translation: CASSYKTLRGAEAFF.

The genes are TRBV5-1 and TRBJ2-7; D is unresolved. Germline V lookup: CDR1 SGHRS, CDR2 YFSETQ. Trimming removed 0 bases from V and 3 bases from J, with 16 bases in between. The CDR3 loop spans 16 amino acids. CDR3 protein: CASSLGATVPFYEQYF. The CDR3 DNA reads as TGCGCCAGCAGCTTGGGGGCGACGGTCCCTTTCTACGAGCAGTACTTC.

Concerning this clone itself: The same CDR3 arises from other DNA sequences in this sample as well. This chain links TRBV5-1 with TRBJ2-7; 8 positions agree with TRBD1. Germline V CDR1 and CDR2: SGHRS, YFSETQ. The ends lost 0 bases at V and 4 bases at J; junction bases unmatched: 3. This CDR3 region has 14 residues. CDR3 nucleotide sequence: TGCGCCAGCAGCTTGGAGACAGGGGTTTACGAGCAGTACTTC. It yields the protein CASSLETGVYEQYF.

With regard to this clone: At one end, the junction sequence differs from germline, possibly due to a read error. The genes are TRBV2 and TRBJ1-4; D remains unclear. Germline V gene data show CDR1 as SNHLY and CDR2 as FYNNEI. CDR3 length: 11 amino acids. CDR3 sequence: CASRLLGFLLF. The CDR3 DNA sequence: TGTGCCAGCAGATTGCTTGGGTTTCTGCTTTTT.

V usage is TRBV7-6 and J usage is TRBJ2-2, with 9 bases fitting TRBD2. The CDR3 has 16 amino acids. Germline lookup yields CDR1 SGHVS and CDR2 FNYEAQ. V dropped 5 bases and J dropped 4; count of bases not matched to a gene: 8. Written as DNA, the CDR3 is TGTGCCAGCAGCGGGGCGGGAGGGCCAAGCACCGGGGAGCTGTTTTTT. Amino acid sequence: CASSGAGGPSTGELFF.

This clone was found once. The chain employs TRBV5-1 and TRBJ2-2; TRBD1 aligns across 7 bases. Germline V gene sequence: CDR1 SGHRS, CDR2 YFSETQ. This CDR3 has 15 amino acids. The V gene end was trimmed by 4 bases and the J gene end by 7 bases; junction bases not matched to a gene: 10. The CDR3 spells CASSPEGGAGGELFF. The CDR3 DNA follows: TGCGCCAGCAGCCCCGAAGGGGGCGCGGGCGGGGAGCTGTTTTTT.

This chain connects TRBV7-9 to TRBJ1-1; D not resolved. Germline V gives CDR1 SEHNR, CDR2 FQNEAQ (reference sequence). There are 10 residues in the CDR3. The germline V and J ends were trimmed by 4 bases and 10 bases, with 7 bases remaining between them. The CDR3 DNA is TGTGCCAGCAGCTCCGTTGGAGCTTTCTTT. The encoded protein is CASSSVGAFF.